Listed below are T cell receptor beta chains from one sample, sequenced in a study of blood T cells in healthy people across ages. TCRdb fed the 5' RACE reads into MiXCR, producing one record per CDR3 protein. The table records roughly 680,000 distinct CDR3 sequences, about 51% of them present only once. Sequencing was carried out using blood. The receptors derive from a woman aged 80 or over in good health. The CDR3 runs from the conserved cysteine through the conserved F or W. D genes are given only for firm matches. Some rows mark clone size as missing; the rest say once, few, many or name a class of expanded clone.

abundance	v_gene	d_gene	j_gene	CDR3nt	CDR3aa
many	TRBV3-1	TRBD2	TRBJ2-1	TGTGCCAGCAGCCGAGCGGGGGGGCGATCCTACAATGAGCAGTTCTTC	CASSRAGGRSYNEQFF
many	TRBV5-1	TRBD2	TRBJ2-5	TGCGCCAGCAGTACTAGCGGGAGCCGTGAGACCCAGTACTTC	CASSTSGSRETQYF
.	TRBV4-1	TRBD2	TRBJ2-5	TGCGCCAGCAGCCAAGCGGGGACTAGCGGGGAAAAAGAGACCCAGTACTTC	CASSQAGTSGEKETQYF
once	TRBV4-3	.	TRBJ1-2	TGCGCCAGCAGCCAAGATGGGCAGAATTTACTAAGCTATGGCTACACCTTC	CASSQDGQNLLSYGYTF
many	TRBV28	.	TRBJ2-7	TGTGCCAGCAGTCGAATCAGGGGCACAGCCTACGAGCAGTACTTC	CASSRIRGTAYEQYF
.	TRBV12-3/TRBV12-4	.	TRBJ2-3	TGTGCCAGACTCGGTGGAGATACGCAATATTTT	CARLGGDTQYF
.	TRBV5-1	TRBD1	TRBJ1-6	TGCGCCAGCAGCTTGCGGACAGGCGCTCCCCTCCACTTT	CASSLRTGAPLHF
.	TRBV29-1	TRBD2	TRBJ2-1	TGCAGCGTTCTAGGACTAGCGGGAGGGATCTCCTACAATGAGCAGTTCTTC	CSVLGLAGGISYNEQFF
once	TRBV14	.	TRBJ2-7	TGTGCCAGCAGCCCCAAGGTGGGGGCTCAGGGGTACTACGAGCAGTACTTC	CASSPKVGAQGYYEQYF
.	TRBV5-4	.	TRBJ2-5	TGTGCCAGCAGCTTGCGGTCGGGGAGGGGGCACTTGGCTACCCAGGAGACCCAGTACTTC	CASSLRSGRGHLATQETQYF
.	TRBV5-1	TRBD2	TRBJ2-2	TGCGCCAGCAGCTTACTAGCGGGAGTATCCGGGGAGCTGTTTTTT	CASSLLAGVSGELFF
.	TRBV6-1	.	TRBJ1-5	TGTGCCAGCAGGCCGATATCGAGCAATCAGCCCCAGCATTTT	CASRPISSNQPQHF
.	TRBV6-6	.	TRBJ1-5	TGTGCCAGCACCAACGCTCCGGGGGGGGTCAATCAGCCCCAGCATTTT	CASTNAPGGVNQPQHF